This T cell receptor (beta chain) comes out of a study of blood T cell repertoires in COVID-19 (dated by TCRdb to 2019 to 2021). Some background on the complete study: Collaborator samples came from the United States, Italy and Spain and covered acute and convalescent phases of COVID-19. The samples were drawn from the first 160 participants of the ongoing ImmuneRACE study and from 950 to 1,500 subjects provided by 6 global collaborators. A freely available public database, intended as a resource for researchers studying the immune response to SARS-CoV-2, is where the repertoires were released. Subjects who had been exposed to COVID-19, were actively infected with it, or had recovered from it provided the deeply sampled blood TCRbeta repertoires that made up the dataset. The prospective study material was composed of cDNA or gDNA derived from T cells, B-cell-depleted T cells, or PBMCs. HLA class I and class II types, where available, came from metadata supplied by the sample provider rather than from assay-based typing. Sample metadata almost always included a de-identified subject ID, COVID-19 status, age in years and sex. Points the paper makes about the study in general: Clinical and demographic metadata were provided uncurated, with the amount varying by source and participant.

Note on this clone: The antigen it binds to is not known. The sample holds no much larger clone one base away, and base qualities are not on file.

V lost 1 base and J lost 4 bases, and the count of bases not matched to a germline gene is 6. From the cysteine up to the phenylalanine, the CDR3 has a length of 15 residues. This entry keeps only the CDR3 DNA: 45 bases, framed from base 1. CDR1 and CDR2, per the germline V gene, are SGHAT and FQNNGV. TCRbeta CDR3 regions were amplified from genomic DNA using the immunoSEQ Assay, a bias-controlled multiplex PCR. On the authors' methods: Within the assay, amplification of reference gene primers was used to estimate how many nucleated cells each sample contained. To quantify the absolute abundance of each unique TCRbeta CDR3 rearrangement, sequence reads were collapsed and filtered. For each sample, productive Simpson clonality was calculated by taking the square root of Simpson's diversity index across productive rearrangements. Drawn from immuneACCESS, this table holds only the in-frame rearrangements with V and J called that TCRdb kept. Clones are partly lost; checked studies trace under half to an unresolved V gene and leave the rest unexplained. The V and J calls and the clone size are those of that table, but D and trimming were determined from the DNA. Recorded for this sample are roughly 130,000 clones; about four fifths of them occurred a single time. The top ten clones comprise approximately 4.5% of the sample.

The collaborating institutions used their own protocols to collect whole blood in K2EDTA tubes. For TCRbeta analysis, collaborators shipped samples in one of three forms: frozen whole blood, isolated PBMCs, or DNA extracted from either of those sample types. The material sequenced was peripheral blood. The rearrangement combines TRBV11-2 with TRBJ2-5; 7 central nucleotides agree with TRBD2. This receptor was identified in a woman in her 70s with acute or convalescent COVID-19. The CDR3 region has the sequence CASSLALGGSETQYF. The DNA sequence is given as TGTGCCAGCAGCTTAGCTCTCGGGGGGTCAGAGACCCAGTACTTC.